This T cell receptor beta chain was sequenced during a study of blood T cell repertoires in COVID-19. Only in-frame clones appear in the TCRdb table, and some are missing; sequencing was by immunoSEQ multiplex PCR. There are 85,000 to 110,000 clones in the sample; approximately 89% occur only once, and more than 15% lies in the top ten. This CDR3 is 13 amino acids long. Trimming took off 3 bases at V and 8 bases at J, with 12 bases between the two ends. Germline CDR1 SGHDT, CDR2 YYEEEE. Material: peripheral blood. The sequence was collected from a woman older than 75 in a cohort sampled during active COVID-19. The V gene is TRBV5-6, the J gene TRBJ2-1; no clear D. CDR3 region: CASSSLNEDEQFF. CDR3 nucleotide sequence: TGTGCCAGCAGCTCACTGAATGAAGATGAGCAGTTCTTC.